Following are 9 T cell receptor beta chains from one sample sequenced in a study of CD8+CD57+ T cells in acquired aplastic anemia. Patients chosen for sequencing had CD8+CD57+ cells that had expanded, as shown by flow cytometry. TCR beta VDJ and CDR3 were profiled, and genomic DNA was the template. One entry per CDR3 protein, called by TCRdb with MiXCR from the reads. The sample consists of about half a million distinct CDR3 sequences, about a third of them appearing once. The sample consisted of sorted CD4+, CD8+, or CD8+CD57+ T cells (not recorded which) from PBMCs. These receptors all stem from a human donor with aplastic anemia.

Of note for this clonotype: No conserved phenylalanine or tryptophan ends this CDR3, so it is likely a read error. The rearrangement uses TRBV25-1 and TRBJ1-2, with D perhaps matching TRBD1 (5 bases). This CDR3 is 19 amino acids long. V lost 6 bases, J lost 1 base, and 27 bases lay in between. CDR1 is MGHDK and CDR2 is SYGVNS in the germline V gene. CDR3 in amino acids: CASSGASGAGREINYGYTS. The DNA of the CDR3 is TGTGCCAGCAGCGGCGCTAGTGGGGCAGGGAGGGAGATTAACTATGGCTACACCTCC.

The V and J genes are TRBV7-3 and TRBJ2-1; 14 nucleotides match TRBD2. CDR1 is SGHTA and CDR2 is FQGTGA in the germline V gene. Trimming took 5 bases from V and 9 from J; bases not matched to a gene: 6. The CDR3 is 15 amino acids. CDR3: CASSPGTSGGGEQFF. The DNA of the CDR3 is TGTGCCAGCAGCCCGGGGACTAGCGGGGGTGGTGAGCAGTTCTTC.

The rearrangement links TRBV5-8 to TRBJ2-5; 8 bases are shared with TRBD1. CDR3 length: 15 amino acids. J was trimmed by 4 bases and V by 2 bases; bases with no gene match: 7. Germline assignment: CDR1 SGHTS and CDR2 YDEGEE. CDR3 amino acids: CASSFPGQGGETQYF. DNA for the CDR3: TGTGCCAGCAGCTTTCCTGGACAGGGAGGAGAGACCCAGTACTTC. The variable domain in full, with the rest retrieved from reference TRBV5-8 and TRBJ2-5, is EAGVTQSPTHLIKTRGQQATLRCSPISGHTSVYWYQQALGLGLQFLLWYDEGEERNRGNFPPRFSGRQFPNYSSELNVNALELEDSALYLCASSFPGQGGETQYFGPGTRLLVL.

The genes are TRBV7-3 and TRBJ2-3, with TRBD2 identical over 12 bases. CDR3 length: 17 amino acids. The V gene's germline CDR1 is SGHTA and CDR2 FQGTGA. V shed 3 bases and J 4 bases; nucleotides not matched to a gene: 8. The CDR3 DNA sequence: TGTGCCAGCAGCTTCGCTAGCGGGGGGGCCGGCGCAGATACGCAGTATTTT. Its protein is CASSFASGGAGADTQYF.

V is TRBV28 and J is TRBJ1-2, with D unclear. CDR1 is MDHEN and CDR2 is SYDVKM in the germline V gene. This CDR3 is built from 13 residues. Trimming left V 1 base short and J 8 bases short, with 11 bases between. The CDR3 nucleotides read TGTGCCAGCAGTTTATCCGGGCCGGGGGGCTACACCTTC. Protein: CASSLSGPGGYTF.

The sample holds many counts of this clonotype. The chain joins TRBV7-2 to TRBJ1-1; 7 bases map to TRBD1. Germline V lookup: CDR1 SGHTA, CDR2 FQGNSA. The CDR3 sequence is 13 residues long. V trimming: 2 bases; J trimming: 7 bases; junction bases outside the gene matches: 4. The CDR3 bases are TGTGCCAGCAGCTTACAGGGGGTGGGTGAAGCTTTCTTT. Its translation: CASSLQGVGEAFF.

About this clonotype itself: A single base separates this from a much larger clone, so it may be a read error. The chain recombines TRBV20-1 with TRBJ1-1; D may be TRBD1 (5 bases). The germline CDR1 and CDR2 sequences are DFQATT and SNEGSKA (reference sequence). V lost 3 bases to trimming and J lost 7 bases, with 15 bases between them. The CDR3 totals 13 residues. CDR3 in amino acids: CSASSTGYIEAFF. The CDR3 DNA follows: TGCAGTGCTAGTTCAACAGGATACATTGAAGCTTTCTTT.

The chain links TRBV25-1 to TRBJ2-7; 9 bases agree with TRBD1. Germline V gene sequence: CDR1 MGHDK, CDR2 SYGVNS. V trimming: 5 bases; J trimming: 2 bases; junction bases outside the gene matches: 7. The CDR3 extends over 15 amino acids. Here the CDR3 DNA reads TGTGCCAGCAGTCGGCACAGGGGGCCCGCCTACGAGCAGTACTTC. Residues: CASSRHRGPAYEQYF.

The sample holds a few counts of this clonotype. V usage is TRBV6-1 and J usage is TRBJ2-7, with a possible D match to TRBD2 (5 bases). CDR3 length: 13 amino acids. In germline, CDR1 is MNHNS, CDR2 SASEGT. V lost 6 bases and J lost 3, with 12 bases in between. The chain's CDR3 is CASSSDSNYEQYF. In nucleotides, the CDR3 is TGTGCCAGCAGCTCGGACTCTAACTACGAGCAGTACTTC.